Below, one TCR beta chain is given with its context. The junction shows a germline mismatch at one end, possibly a read error. The data stem from a study of cytomegalovirus exposure and HLA in healthy donors. Per the germline V gene, CDR1 is SEHNR and CDR2 is FQNEAQ (reference sequence). The CDR3 is 16 residues long. The PCR used 60 Vbeta and 13 Jbeta primers. Profiling relied on immunoSEQ multiplex PCR, and the TCRdb table lists in-frame clones only, not all of them. This table holds roughly 100,000 clones, 65% to 80% found once. Material: PBMCs. This TCR was recovered from a middle-aged woman in good health and CMV-seronegative. The V gene is TRBV7-9, the J gene TRBJ2-7; 9 bases are a match to TRBD1. The CDR3 loop reads CSSSSQTGGKGYEQYF. CDR3 bases: TGTTCCAGCAGCTCCCAAACAGGGGGCAAGGGCTACGAGCAGTACTTC.